This TCR beta chain was found in a study of regulatory T cells in long-lasting Graves disease. A note on this clonotype: The likely explanation is a read error, given a far larger clone one base away.

Germline V gives CDR1 SGHTA, CDR2 FQGNSA. V dropped 10 bases and J dropped 13; count of bases not matched to a gene: 20. The CDR3 loop spans 15 amino acids. Researchers made TCR beta libraries by using iRepertoire HTBI primers and running Arm-PCR on CDR3 regions. TCRdb re-called the multiplex PCR reads through MiXCR, storing one row per CDR3 protein. The sample gives roughly 420,000 distinct CDR3 sequences, 16% of which show up once; 20% to 25% is in the top ten. Regarding time point: newly diagnosed GD, antithyroid drugs for less than 3 months. Following extraction of RNA from PBMCs, that RNA was used to make the TCR library. These data were likewise used in another study, on T cells in Graves' hyperthyroidism and ophthalmopathy.

The rearrangement joins TRBV7-2 to TRBJ2-1, with 9 bases identical to TRBD2. Specimen: peripheral blood mononuclear cells (PBMCs), collected at new diagnosis, from a patient treated with antithyroid drugs. The clonotype originates from a young woman with Graves disease. CDR3 protein: CAIRQISGSDETQFF. The CDR3 DNA is TGTGCCATCAGACAGATTAGCGGGAGTGATGAGACCCAGTTCTTC.